These T cell receptor beta chains were read from a single sample in a study of identical twins. TCRdb used MiXCR to reprocess the 5' RACE reads, holding one entry per CDR3 protein. The table lists 500,000 or so distinct CDR3 sequences, around 20% of them singletons. This sample was also put to use in a study of T cells expressing NK-cell markers.

Input material: CD4+ T cells sorted from blood. These receptor sequences come from a woman aged 18-30 years in good health. CDR3s include the opening cysteine and the closing phenylalanine or tryptophan. D genes are given only for firm matches. Only some rows state a clone size, as once, few, many or a class for expanded clones.

D	size	V	J	DNA	CDR3
.	few	TRBV5-1	TRBJ2-5	TGCGCCAGCAGCGACACTACTTCCGGCGAGACCCAGTACTTC	CASSDTTSGETQYF
.	many	TRBV5-1	TRBJ1-1	TGCGCCAGCAGCTCACAGGGAAGCACTGAAGCTTTCTTT	CASSSQGSTEAFF
.	few	TRBV7-2	TRBJ2-1	TGTGCCAGCCGCAGTGGGCCCAGCCTCGTCGGCGAGCAGTTCTTC	CASRSGPSLVGEQFF
.	.	TRBV18	TRBJ1-1	TGTGCCAGCTCACCCCAGAAATCCACTGAAGCTTTCTTT	CASSPQKSTEAFF
TRBD2	few	TRBV7-9	TRBJ2-1	TGTGCCAGCAGCTTACTACTAGCGGGGGGCAATGAGCAGTTCTTC	CASSLLLAGGNEQFF
.	.	TRBV5-5	TRBJ1-3	TGTGCCAGCAGCTTGGACATCACCTCTGGAAACACCATATATTTT	CASSLDITSGNTIYF
.	few	TRBV19	TRBJ2-2	TGTGCCAGCGCTGCAGGGGTCGGCACCGGGGAGCTGTTTTTT	CASAAGVGTGELFF
TRBD2	.	TRBV29-1	TRBJ2-5	TGCAGCGTTGTTAGGTGGCGGGGGGGGCGCGGCGAGACCCAGTACTTC	CSVVRWRGGRGETQYF
.	.	TRBV28	TRBJ2-5	TGTGCCAGCAGTTCACGCCAAGAGACCCAGTACTTC	CASSSRQETQYF
TRBD1	many	TRBV27	TRBJ2-1	TGTGCCAGCAGTTTATTGGGACAGGGGGGTTTCAATGAGCAGTTCTTC	CASSLLGQGGFNEQFF
TRBD1	many	TRBV12-3/TRBV12-4	TRBJ1-5	TGTGCCAGCAGGCGGGACAGGGAGGGCCGTAGCAATCAGCCCCAGCATTTT	CASRRDREGRSNQPQHF
.	.	TRBV20-1	TRBJ2-5	TGCAGTGCTAGAGGGGCGGGAGGCAGGGGGGAGACCCAGTACTTC	CSARGAGGRGETQYF
TRBD2	.	TRBV9	TRBJ2-2	TGTGCCAGCAGCGCGCCCGCTAGCGGGAGGTACACCGGGGAGCTGTTTTTT	CASSAPASGRYTGELFF
.	many	TRBV20-1	TRBJ1-2	TGCAGTGCTAGAGCTCGAGCCTCCTATGGCTACACCTTC	CSARARASYGYTF
.	.	TRBV7-2	TRBJ2-3	TGTGCCAGCAGCTCCCACGCCCGAGATACGCAGTATTTT	CASSSHARDTQYF
.	.	TRBV6-1	TRBJ2-7	TGTGCCAGCAGCCCAATGGGGGCAAAGAACGAGCAGTACTTC	CASSPMGAKNEQYF
TRBD1	.	TRBV19	TRBJ1-1	TGTGCCAGTAACCCCTCGGACAGGGCGAACACTGAAGCTTTCTTT	CASNPSDRANTEAFF
.	.	TRBV6-4	TRBJ2-2	TGTGCCAGCAGTGATAGGTGGAGGAGCGGGGAGCTGTTTTTT	CASSDRWRSGELFF
.	few	TRBV10-3	TRBJ2-1	TGTGCCATCAGTGTTCCTCCTGGCAGAGATGACAATGAGCAGTTCTTC	CAISVPPGRDDNEQFF
TRBD1	.	TRBV4-1	TRBJ2-5	TGCGCCAGCAGCCAGAGGTCGGGACAGCCGGCAGGAGAGACCCAGTACTTC	CASSQRSGQPAGETQYF
TRBD2	.	TRBV10-1	TRBJ2-5	TGCGCCAGCAGTCCCAGTAGCGGGAGGGCCGGGGAGACCCAGTACTTC	CASSPSSGRAGETQYF
TRBD2	few	TRBV6-2/TRBV6-3	TRBJ2-1	TGTGCCAGCAAAGTACGGGTAGCGGGAGGTGAGCAGTTCTTC	CASKVRVAGGEQFF
.	.	TRBV20-1	TRBJ2-7	TGCAGTGCCACAAAGGCGGGGAGCTCCTACGAGCAGTACTTC	CSATKAGSSYEQYF
.	many	TRBV5-6	TRBJ1-2	TGTGCCAGCAGCTTGGATCAACGGGGCCTGAGGACCTTC	CASSLDQRGLRTF
TRBD2	.	TRBV3-1	TRBJ2-1	TGTGCCAGCAGCCAAGATCCGCCCGGGACTAGCGGGAGCGATGAGCAGTTCTTC	CASSQDPPGTSGSDEQFF
TRBD1	few	TRBV6-1	TRBJ2-7	TGTGCCAGCAGTGACGGGACAGGGGCCTGGGAGCAGTACTTC	CASSDGTGAWEQYF
.	many	TRBV20-1	TRBJ1-5	TGCAGTGCTAGAGTGGGGGGAGGGGCTCAGCCCCAGCATTTT	CSARVGGGAQPQHF
.	.	TRBV2	TRBJ2-2	TGTGCCAGCAGTGTTGAGGGGCTTCGTACCGGGGAGCTGTTTTTT	CASSVEGLRTGELFF
.	.	TRBV20-1	TRBJ2-3	TGCAGTGCACACAAAGCGTCAGATACGCAGTATTTT	CSAHKASDTQYF
.	many	TRBV5-1	TRBJ2-2	TGCGCCAGCAGCTTCGACCTGAACACCGGGGAGCTGTTTTTT	CASSFDLNTGELFF
TRBD2	many	TRBV20-1	TRBJ2-5	TGCAGTGCCCTACTAGCGGGGGGGACACAGGGGAAGACCCAGTACTTC	CSALLAGGTQGKTQYF
TRBD2	few	TRBV3-1	TRBJ2-5	TGTGCCAGCAGCCAATTTAACGGGGGGGAGACCCAGTACTTC	CASSQFNGGETQYF
TRBD2	.	TRBV30	TRBJ2-3	TGTGCCTGGAGTAATACCGGGAGGAGCACAGATACGCAGTATTTT	CAWSNTGRSTDTQYF
.	.	TRBV5-1	TRBJ2-1	TGCGCCAGCAGCTTGTTAGGGACTTTCACCTACAATGAGCAGTTCTTC	CASSLLGTFTYNEQFF
.	few	TRBV12-3/TRBV12-4	TRBJ1-6	TGTGCCAGCAGTTTCCGGGGTTCACCCCTCCACTTT	CASSFRGSPLHF
TRBD1	once	TRBV3-1	TRBJ1-1	TGTGCCAGCATCCGGGGACAGGGTGCTGAAGCTTTCTTT	CASIRGQGAEAFF
.	.	TRBV7-2	TRBJ1-5	TGTGCCAGCAGCTTAGTGGCAGTTTATCAGCCCCAGCATTTT	CASSLVAVYQPQHF
.	.	TRBV11-2	TRBJ2-5	TGTGCCAGCAGCTTAGATCTAATCGAGACCCAGTACTTC	CASSLDLIETQYF